Following are 26 T cell receptor beta chains from one sample sequenced in a study of T cells in pancreatic ductal adenocarcinoma. Selected pancreatic ductal adenocarcinoma patients had undergone surgery without neoadjuvant therapy. Repertoires were generated with immunoSEQ multiplex PCR, while TCRdb's copy carries only in-frame clones and drops some. The sample includes 100,000 or so clones, 90% to 95% of them seen just once. The sequenced sample consisted of PBMCs. The receptors originated from a human donor with pancreatic ductal adenocarcinoma.

The chain has TRBV7-3 and TRBJ2-5; TRBD1 might be the D (6 bases). The V end was cut by 5 bases, the J end by 1 base, with 11 bases between. Germline assignment: CDR1 SGHTA and CDR2 FQGTGA. CDR3 length equals 14 residues. Here the CDR3 reads CASSQQGTQETQYF. DNA for the CDR3: TGTGCCAGCAGCCAACAGGGAACCCAAGAGACCCAGTACTTC.

The genes are TRBV10-3 and TRBJ2-3, with TRBD1 matching 11 bases. Germline V gene lookup returns CDR1 ENHRY and CDR2 SYGVKD. This CDR3 comprises 16 residues. Trimming at V came to 6 bases and at J to 3 bases, leaving 8 bases not matched to a gene. The CDR3 DNA reads as TGTGCCATCAGGTCGGGACAGGGGGTACCAACAGATACGCAGTATTTT. Amino acids: CAIRSGQGVPTDTQYF.

The chain combines TRBV2 with TRBJ1-3; a weak D match, TRBD1 (5 bases). Trimming left V 1 base short and J 3 bases short, with 7 bases between. Germline V gives CDR1 SNHLY, CDR2 FYNNEI. The CDR3 contains 14 residues. The CDR3 is CASSEGQGGNTIYF. The CDR3 DNA follows: TGTGCCAGCAGTGAAGGTCAGGGTGGAAACACCATATATTTT.

The rearrangement joins TRBV9 to TRBJ2-1; 9 positions match TRBD1. V lost 3 bases to trimming and J lost 4 bases; unmatched junction nucleotides: 5. CDR3 length: 15 residues. Germline V gene data show CDR1 as SGDLS and CDR2 as YYNGEE. CDR3 amino acids: CASSDDRGSYNEQFF. The CDR3 DNA sequence: TGTGCCAGCAGCGACGACAGGGGGAGTTACAATGAGCAGTTCTTC.

The rearrangement joins TRBV20-1 to TRBJ2-4; D might be TRBD1 (5 bases). The V gene's germline CDR1 is DFQATT and CDR2 SNEGSKA (reference sequence). Between the trimmed V and J ends, which lost 6 bases and 5 bases, there was a span of 8 bases. CDR3 length: 11 amino acids. This CDR3 is CSALRENIQYF. Here the CDR3 DNA reads TGCAGTGCCCTCAGGGAAAACATTCAGTACTTC.

CDR3 DNA sequence: TGTGCCAGCAGCTTAAGAGGGGGAGAGTTTGAAGCTTTCTTT. This translates into CASSLRGGEFEAFF. This chain joins TRBV7-2 and TRBJ1-1, with TRBD1 as a possible D gene (6 bases). The germline V gene has CDR1 SGHTA and CDR2 FQGNSA. The V end was cut by 2 bases, the J end by 7 bases, with 14 bases between. This CDR3 has 14 residues.

The chain has TRBV30 and TRBJ2-5; 8 bases fit TRBD2. The germline gives CDR1 GTSNPN, CDR2 SVGIG (reference sequence). The V segment lost 1 base and the J segment 0 bases; nucleotides outside the gene matches: 4. The CDR3 consists of 15 residues. The chain's CDR3 is CAWSASGWDQETQYF. The CDR3 DNA follows: TGTGCCTGGAGTGCTAGCGGGTGGGACCAAGAGACCCAGTACTTC.

The V and J genes are TRBV28 and TRBJ2-7; 10 positions agree with TRBD2. Germline-derived CDR1 and CDR2 are MDHEN and SYDVKM. This CDR3 contains 16 residues. J was trimmed by 3 bases and V by 5 bases; bases with no gene match: 10. This CDR3 is CASSATLAGVFYEQYF. In DNA form, the CDR3 reads TGTGCCAGCAGTGCAACTCTAGCGGGAGTTTTCTACGAGCAGTACTTC.

The rearrangement joins TRBV7-9 to TRBJ2-5; D is perhaps TRBD2 (6 bases). Trimming left V 2 bases short and J 3 bases short, with 10 bases between. The CDR3 is made up of 14 amino acids. Germline V CDR1 and CDR2: SEHNR, FQNEAQ (reference sequence). Written as DNA, the CDR3 is TGTGCCAGCAGCTTAATGGAGGGGAAAGAGACCCAGTACTTC. Translating gives CASSLMEGKETQYF.

The V and J genes are TRBV20-1 and TRBJ2-7; D is ambiguous. Germline V gene data show CDR1 as DFQATT and CDR2 as SNEGSKA (reference sequence). Deletions cut 3 bases from V and 2 bases from J, with 5 bases between. This CDR3 has 11 residues. The CDR3 DNA is TGCAGTGCTAGCCCCGCCTACGAGCAGTACTTC. Translated: CSASPAYEQYF.

This clone showed up just a few times. CDR3 loop: CASSSLHLGELFF. CDR3 coding DNA: TGTGCCAGCAGCTCATTACACCTCGGGGAGCTGTTTTTT. V and J are TRBV7-6 and TRBJ2-2, with no clear D. This CDR3 region has 13 residues. Per germline, CDR1 SGHVS and CDR2 FNYEAQ. V lost 4 bases and J 7 bases, leaving 10 bases between the germline ends.

This chain connects TRBV9 to TRBJ1-1; D is unresolved. Germline CDR1 is SGDLS and CDR2 is YYNGEE. The CDR3 has 15 residues. V was cut by 0 bases and J by 0 bases, with 9 bases left in between. This CDR3 reads CASSVGVGMNTEAFF. For the CDR3, the DNA is TGTGCCAGCAGCGTAGGAGTCGGTATGAACACTGAAGCTTTCTTT.

The CDR3 DNA reads TGTGCCAGCAGCGTAGCTGGGGGCGACCCTGAGCAGTTCTTC. Its translation is CASSVAGGDPEQFF. The V call is TRBV9, the J call TRBJ2-1, with D possibly TRBD1 on 6 matching bases. V was shortened by 0 bases and J by 9 bases, with 13 bases between the two germline ends. Germline V CDR1 and CDR2: SGDLS, YYNGEE. This CDR3 has 14 residues.

The chain carries TRBV7-9 and TRBJ2-1, with D tentatively TRBD1 (5 bases). Germline lookup yields CDR1 SEHNR and CDR2 FQNEAQ (reference sequence). The CDR3 covers 13 residues. With 5 bases removed from V and 4 bases from J, the gap between germline ends came to 9 bases. This CDR3 is CASSRDSYNEQFF. The CDR3 nucleotides are TGTGCCAGCAGCCGCGACAGTTACAATGAGCAGTTCTTC.

This clone was detected once. The rearrangement links TRBV7-2 to TRBJ2-7; D remains ambiguous. CDR3 length: 12 residues. CDR1 is SGHTA, CDR2 FQGNSA, per germline. V was clipped by 2 bases and J by 6 bases, with 8 bases between them. The CDR3 bases are TGTGCCAGCAGCTTATATGTTCCCGAGCAGTACTTC. Amino acid sequence: CASSLYVPEQYF.

The chain recombines TRBV25-1 with TRBJ1-4; D is ambiguous. Germline values: CDR1 MGHDK, CDR2 SYGVNS. This CDR3 is built from 13 residues. Trimming shortened V by 0 bases and J by 4 bases, and 3 bases separated the two germline ends. CDR3 nucleotides: TGTGCCAGCAGTGAATACAGTAATGAAAAACTGTTTTTT. Amino acid sequence: CASSEYSNEKLFF.

This CDR3 reads CASRPEPAPDTQYF. CDR3 bases: TGTGCCAGCAGACCGGAGCCCGCGCCAGATACGCAGTATTTT. This sequence joins TRBV5-4 and TRBJ2-3; no definite D call. The CDR3 extends over 14 amino acids. V lost 5 bases and J 4 bases, leaving 14 bases between the germline ends. Per germline, CDR1 SGHNT and CDR2 YYREEE (reference sequence).

The rearrangement joins TRBV15 to TRBJ1-5; D remains ambiguous. Trimming took 2 bases from V and 0 from J, leaving 5 bases between them. The V gene's germline CDR1 is LNHNV and CDR2 YYDKDF (reference sequence). The CDR3 sequence is 14 residues long. This chain's CDR3 is CATSRQNSNQPQHF. CDR3 DNA sequence: TGTGCCACCAGCAGACAGAATAGCAATCAGCCCCAGCATTTT.

The V and J genes are TRBV7-3 and TRBJ2-5; 8 nucleotides line up with TRBD1. After removal of 5 bases from V and 1 base from J, the junction contained 0 bases not matched to a gene. The CDR3 has 13 residues. Germline V gene data show CDR1 as SGHTA and CDR2 as FQGTGA. In DNA, the CDR3 is TGTGCCAGCAGCCAGGGGGCCCAAGAGACCCAGTACTTC. Residues: CASSQGAQETQYF. Supplemented by reference TRBV7-3 and TRBJ2-5, the full variable domain reads GAGVSQTPSNKVTEKGKYVELRCDPISGHTALYWYRQSLGQGPEFLIYFQGTGAADDSGLPNDRFFAVRPEGSVSTLKIQRTERGDSAVYLCASSQGAQETQYFGPGTRLLVL.

The CDR3 reads CASSIGTSGTYNEQFF. CDR3 coding DNA: TGTGCCAGTAGTATAGGGACTAGCGGGACCTACAATGAGCAGTTCTTC. The chain employs TRBV19 and TRBJ2-1, with TRBD2 identical over 12 bases. This CDR3 region has 16 residues. The ends lost 1 base at V and 2 bases at J; junction bases unmatched: 0. Germline-derived CDR1 and CDR2 are LNHDA and SQIVND (reference sequence).

The CDR3 DNA follows: TGTGCCAGCAGCCAAGAATTAGTACAGTACGAGCAGTACTTC. It yields the protein CASSQELVQYEQYF. This chain links TRBV4-2 with TRBJ2-7; unclear D gene. Germline V gene lookup returns CDR1 LGHNA and CDR2 YNFKEQ. The CDR3 is 14 residues long. V lost 0 bases to trimming and J lost 4 bases, with 10 bases between them.

This chain joins TRBV7-2 and TRBJ1-5, with no clear D. Per the germline V gene, CDR1 is SGHTA and CDR2 is FQGNSA. The CDR3 spans 15 residues. Trimming shortened V by 5 bases and J by 4 bases, and 15 bases separated the two germline ends. The CDR3 sequence is CASSPAVDVNQPQHF. The CDR3 coding sequence is TGTGCCAGCAGCCCGGCGGTGGATGTGAATCAGCCCCAGCATTTT.

The chain carries TRBV29-1 and TRBJ2-1; TRBD2 agrees at 11 bases. V dropped 8 bases and J dropped 3; count of bases not matched to a gene: 9. The length of the CDR3 is 15 residues. The germline V gene encodes CDR1 SQVTM and CDR2 ANQGSEA. Written as DNA, the CDR3 is TGCAGCTCCTCACCGGGACTAGCGGACTACAATGAGCAGTTCTTC. Protein sequence: CSSSPGLADYNEQFF.

CDR3 sequence (DNA): TGCGCCAGCAGACGGGACAGTCTTGAGCAGTTCTTC. This codes for CASRRDSLEQFF. The rearrangement uses TRBV5-1 and TRBJ2-1, with 7 bases identical to TRBD1. The length of the CDR3 is 12 residues. Germline V CDR1 and CDR2: SGHRS, YFSETQ. The J segment lost 9 bases and the V segment lost 5 bases, leaving 5 bases of the junction unmatched.

The chain combines TRBV5-6 with TRBJ2-3; D is uncertain. V gave up 1 base and J gave up 6 bases, with 9 bases separating them. CDR1 and CDR2 (germline): SGHDT, YYEEEE. The length of the CDR3 is 13 residues. The DNA for the CDR3 is TGTGCCAGCAGCTTGCAGGTCTGGGATACGCAGTATTTT. It encodes CASSLQVWDTQYF.

This rearrangement joins TRBV10-2 to TRBJ2-7, with 9 bases identical to TRBD1. This CDR3 spans 13 amino acids. V was clipped by 7 bases and J by 0 bases; unmatched bases: 1. Germline-derived CDR1 and CDR2 are WSHSY and SAAADI. CDR3 loop: CASTTGGSYEQYF. The CDR3 DNA reads as TGCGCCAGCACGACAGGGGGCTCCTACGAGCAGTACTTC.